Listed below are T cell receptor beta chains from one sample, sequenced in a study of T cells in Graves' hyperthyroidism and ophthalmopathy. TCRdb re-analysed the multiplex PCR reads in MiXCR, keeping a single row per CDR3 protein. The table shows hundreds of thousands of distinct CDR3 sequences, with approximately 15% occurring only once. Sequenced input: blood. These receptors all come from a young woman with Graves' hyperthyroidism. CDR3s include the opening cysteine and the closing phenylalanine or tryptophan. A D gene is named only where the DNA matches it firmly. Clone sizes are given selectively: once, few, many, or a class where the clone is expanded.

CDR3 DNA: TGCAGTGCTAGATCAACCCGTAACACCGGGGAGCTGTTTTTT; CDR3 protein: CSARSTRNTGELFF; J gene: TRBJ2-2; D gene: NA; V gene: TRBV20-1; clone size: many
CDR3 DNA: TGTGCCAGCAGTGAAAGCGAAGGGGGGGGCAATGAGCAGTTCTTC; CDR3 protein: CASSESEGGGNEQFF; J gene: TRBJ2-1; D gene: NA; V gene: TRBV2; clone size: many
CDR3 DNA: TGCGCCAGCAGCTTGCGGCCTTTCATGAACACTGAAGCTTTCTTT; CDR3 protein: CASSLRPFMNTEAFF; J gene: TRBJ1-1; D gene: NA; V gene: TRBV5-1; clone size: many
CDR3 DNA: TGTGCTATTACCTCGGGACAGGTGTTCTACGAGCAGTACTTC; CDR3 protein: CAITSGQVFYEQYF; J gene: TRBJ2-7; D gene: TRBD1; V gene: TRBV30; clone size: NA
CDR3 DNA: TGTGCCTGGAGTGACAGGGTACAGGGAAAACTGTTTTTT; CDR3 protein: CAWSDRVQGKLFF; J gene: TRBJ1-4; D gene: NA; V gene: TRBV30; clone size: few
CDR3 DNA: TGTGCCAGTACCATAACAGGACTGTATGGCTACACCTTC; CDR3 protein: CASTITGLYGYTF; J gene: TRBJ1-2; D gene: NA; V gene: TRBV19; clone size: NA
CDR3 DNA: TGTGCCGCTAGCGGCTACAATGAGCAGTTCTTC; CDR3 protein: CAASGYNEQFF; J gene: TRBJ2-1; D gene: TRBD2; V gene: TRBV30; clone size: many
CDR3 DNA: TGTGCCAGCAGCCCACCACGAGGGATGGAGACCCAGTACTTC; CDR3 protein: CASSPPRGMETQYF; J gene: TRBJ2-5; D gene: NA; V gene: TRBV11-2; clone size: many
CDR3 DNA: TGTGCCACCGCGACTCCCTCGGGGAATGAGCAGTTCTTC; CDR3 protein: CATATPSGNEQFF; J gene: TRBJ2-1; D gene: NA; V gene: TRBV10-3; clone size: few
CDR3 DNA: TGTGCCAGCAGTGAACTCCGTGGCTTCACTGAAGCTTTCTTT; CDR3 protein: CASSELRGFTEAFF; J gene: TRBJ1-1; D gene: NA; V gene: TRBV6-1; clone size: NA
CDR3 DNA: TGTGCCACCAGTGATGGGGGCAGCACCTACGAGCAGTACTTC; CDR3 protein: CATSDGGSTYEQYF; J gene: TRBJ2-7; D gene: NA; V gene: TRBV24-1; clone size: once
CDR3 DNA: TGTGCCAGCAGCGCCTACGCAGGGTACACCGGGGAGCTGTTTTTT; CDR3 protein: CASSAYAGYTGELFF; J gene: TRBJ2-2; D gene: NA; V gene: TRBV7-6; clone size: few
CDR3 DNA: TGTGCCAGCTCACCACAGCCGGGAGAAATTTACGAGCAGTACTTC; CDR3 protein: CASSPQPGEIYEQYF; J gene: TRBJ2-7; D gene: NA; V gene: TRBV18; clone size: many